The text below deals with one TCR beta chain. This sample was included in a study of CD8+ T cells in alopecia areata. V was cut by 3 bases and J by 5 bases, with 5 bases left in between. This CDR3 has 11 amino acids. Looked up from germline, CDR1 is SGDLS and CDR2 is YYNGEE. Extracted from the samples, RNA was reverse transcribed into cDNA to serve as the sequencing template. TCRdb keeps only in-frame clones here, not all; method: immunoSEQ multiplex PCR. The sample yields 190,000 or so clones, roughly 50% seen once. Treatment specified: oral pan-JAK inhibitor, 5-10 mg twice daily. The sequencing here drew on CD8+ T cells sorted from blood, taken at week 24, from a patient treated with tofacitinib. The chain recombines TRBV9 with TRBJ1-2, with TRBD1 as a possible D gene (5 bases). This clonotype originated in a human donor with alopecia areata. The CDR3 coding sequence is TGTGCCAGCAGCGGACAGTATGGCTACACCTTC. The encoded protein is CASSGQYGYTF.